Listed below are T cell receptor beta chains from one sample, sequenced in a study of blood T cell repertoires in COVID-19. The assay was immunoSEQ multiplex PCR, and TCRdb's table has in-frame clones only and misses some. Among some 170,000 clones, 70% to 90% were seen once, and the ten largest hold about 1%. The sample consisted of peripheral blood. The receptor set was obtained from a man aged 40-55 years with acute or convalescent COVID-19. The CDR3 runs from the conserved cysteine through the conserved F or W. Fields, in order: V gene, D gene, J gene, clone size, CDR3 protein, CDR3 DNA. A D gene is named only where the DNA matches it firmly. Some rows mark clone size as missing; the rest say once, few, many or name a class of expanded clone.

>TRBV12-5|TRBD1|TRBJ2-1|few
CASGRDRGTHNEQFF
TGTGCTAGTGGCCGCGACAGGGGTACACACAATGAGCAGTTCTTC
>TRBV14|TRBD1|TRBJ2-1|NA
CASRISGTGNNNEQFF
TGTGCCAGCAGGATCTCCGGGACAGGGAATAACAATGAGCAGTTCTTC
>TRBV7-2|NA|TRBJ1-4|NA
CASSLFGREDEKLFF
TGTGCCAGCAGCTTATTTGGGAGAGAGGATGAAAAACTGTTTTTT
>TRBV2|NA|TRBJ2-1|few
CASSKDSYNEQFF
TGTGCCAGCAGTAAGGACAGCTACAATGAGCAGTTCTTC
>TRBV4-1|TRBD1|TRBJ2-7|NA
CASSRLPGTGTYEQYF
TGCGCCAGCAGCCGTCTCCCCGGGACAGGGACCTACGAGCAGTACTTC
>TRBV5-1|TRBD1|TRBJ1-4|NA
CASSLGGQVRDEKLFF
TGCGCCAGCAGCTTGGGGGGACAGGTTCGCGATGAAAAACTGTTTTTT
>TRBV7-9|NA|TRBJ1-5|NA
CASSLTPGPDQPQHF
TGTGCCAGCAGCTTAACTCCAGGGCCGGATCAGCCCCAGCATTTT
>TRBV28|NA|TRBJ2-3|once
CASSSLRDTQYF
TGTGCCAGCAGTTCCTTGAGAGATACGCAGTATTTT
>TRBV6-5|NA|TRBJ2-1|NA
CASTPGVTLNEQFF
TGTGCCAGCACCCCCGGGGTGACTCTCAATGAGCAGTTCTTC
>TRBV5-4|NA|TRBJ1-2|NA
CASSPRTDNGYTF
TGTGCCAGCAGCCCCAGAACAGACAATGGCTACACCTTC
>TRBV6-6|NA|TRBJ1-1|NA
CASSQGQNTEAFF
TGTGCCAGCAGTCAGGGACAGAACACTGAAGCTTTCTTT
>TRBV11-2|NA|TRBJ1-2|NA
CASSLTTGSYGYTF
TGTGCCAGCAGTTTGACGACAGGCTCATATGGCTACACCTTC
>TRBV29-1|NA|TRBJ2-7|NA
CSASQGIGSYEQYF
TGCAGCGCTTCACAGGGTATAGGGTCCTACGAGCAGTACTTC
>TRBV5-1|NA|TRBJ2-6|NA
CASSPGGAGANVLTF
TGCGCCAGCAGCCCCGGAGGGGCTGGGGCCAACGTCCTGACTTTC
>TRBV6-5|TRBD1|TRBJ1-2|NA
CASTGTGYGYTF
TGTGCCAGCACTGGGACAGGCTATGGCTACACCTTC
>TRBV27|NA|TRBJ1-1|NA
CASSLARGFTEAFF
TGTGCCAGCAGTTTGGCCAGGGGTTTCACTGAAGCTTTCTTT
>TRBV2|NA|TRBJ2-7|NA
CASSEETGSSYEQYF
TGTGCCAGCAGTGAAGAGACAGGCAGCTCCTACGAGCAGTACTTC
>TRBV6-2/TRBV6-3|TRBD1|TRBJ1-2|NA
CASSRWTGGTDYGYTF
TGTGCCAGCAGTCGATGGACAGGGGGTACTGACTATGGCTACACCTTC